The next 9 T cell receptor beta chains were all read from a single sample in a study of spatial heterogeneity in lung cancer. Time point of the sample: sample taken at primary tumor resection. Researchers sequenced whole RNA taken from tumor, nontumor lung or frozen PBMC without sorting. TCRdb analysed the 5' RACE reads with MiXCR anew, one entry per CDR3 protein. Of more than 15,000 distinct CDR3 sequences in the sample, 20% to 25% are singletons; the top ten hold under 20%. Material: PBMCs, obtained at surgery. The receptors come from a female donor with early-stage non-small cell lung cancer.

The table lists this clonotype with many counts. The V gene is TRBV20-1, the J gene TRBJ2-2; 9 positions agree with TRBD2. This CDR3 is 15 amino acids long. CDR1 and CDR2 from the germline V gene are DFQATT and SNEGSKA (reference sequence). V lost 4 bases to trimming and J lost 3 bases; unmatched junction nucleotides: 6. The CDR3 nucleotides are TGCAGTGCTAACCCAGCGGGAGGTTACACCGGGGAGCTGTTTTTT. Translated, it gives CSANPAGGYTGELFF.

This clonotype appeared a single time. CDR3 amino acids: CAKWDTGNTIYF. Here the CDR3 DNA reads TGCGCCAAATGGGACACCGGAAACACCATATATTTT. The chain employs TRBV5-1 and TRBJ1-3; D is possibly TRBD1 (6 bases). Germline-derived CDR1 and CDR2 are SGHRS and YFSETQ. The CDR3 contains 12 residues. The V and J ends lost 9 bases and 4 bases respectively, with 11 bases between them.

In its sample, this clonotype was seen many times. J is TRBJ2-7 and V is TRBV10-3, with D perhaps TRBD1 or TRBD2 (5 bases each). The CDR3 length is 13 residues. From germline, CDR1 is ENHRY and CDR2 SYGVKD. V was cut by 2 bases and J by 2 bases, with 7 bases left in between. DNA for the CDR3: TGTGCCATCAGTGAGGAGGGGACCTACGAGCAGTACTTC. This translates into CAISEEGTYEQYF.

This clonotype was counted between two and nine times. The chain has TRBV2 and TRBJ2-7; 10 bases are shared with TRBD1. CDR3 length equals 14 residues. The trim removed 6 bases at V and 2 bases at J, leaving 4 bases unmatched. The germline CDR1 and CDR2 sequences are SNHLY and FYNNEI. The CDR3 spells CASSRDRGTYEQYF. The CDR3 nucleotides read TGTGCCAGCAGCCGGGACAGGGGCACCTACGAGCAGTACTTC.

In DNA, the CDR3 is TGTGCCACCAGGCGGACAGCCGCCTACGAGCAGTACGTC. It is translated as CATRRTAAYEQYV. This rearrangement joins TRBV24-1 to TRBJ2-7; tentatively, D is TRBD1 (6 bases). The CDR3 loop spans 13 amino acids. Germline V gives CDR1 KGHDR, CDR2 SFDVKD. V lost 7 bases and J 2 bases, leaving 11 bases between the germline ends.

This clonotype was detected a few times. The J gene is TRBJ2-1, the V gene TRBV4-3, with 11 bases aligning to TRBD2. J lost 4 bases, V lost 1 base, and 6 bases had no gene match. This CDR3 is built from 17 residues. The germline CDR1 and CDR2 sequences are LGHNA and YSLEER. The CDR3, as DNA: TGCGCCAGCAGCCAAGGTCGTATAGCGGGGGGGTACAATGAGCAGTTCTTC. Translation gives CASSQGRIAGGYNEQFF.

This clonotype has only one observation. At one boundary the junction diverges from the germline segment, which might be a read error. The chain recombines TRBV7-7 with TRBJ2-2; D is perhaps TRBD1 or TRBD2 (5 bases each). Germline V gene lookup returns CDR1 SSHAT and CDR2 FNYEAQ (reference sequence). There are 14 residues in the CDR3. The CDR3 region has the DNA TGTGCTAGCAGTCGGGACCATAACACCGGGGAGCTGTTTTTT. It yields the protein CASSRDHNTGELFF.

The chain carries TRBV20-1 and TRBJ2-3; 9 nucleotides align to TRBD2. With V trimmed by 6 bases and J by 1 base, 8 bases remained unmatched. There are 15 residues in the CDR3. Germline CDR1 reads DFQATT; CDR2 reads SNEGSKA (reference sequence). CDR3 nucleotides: TGCAGTGCCCTACCTAGCGGGACGGGCACAGATACGCAGTATTTT. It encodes CSALPSGTGTDTQYF.

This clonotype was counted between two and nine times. The CDR3 DNA reads as TGTGCCAGCATCAAATTTACTAGCGGGAGGGCCTGGGAGCAGTACTTC. This codes for CASIKFTSGRAWEQYF. The chain combines TRBV7-9 with TRBJ2-7, with 13 bases aligning to TRBD2. The junction had 13 bases not matched to a gene; V was cut back by 7 bases and J by 7 bases. Germline-derived CDR1 and CDR2 are SEHNR and FQNEAQ (reference sequence). CDR3 length: 16 residues.